The 12 T cell receptor beta chains given below trace back to one sample, sequenced in a study of T cells in Graves' hyperthyroidism and ophthalmopathy. From RNA transcripts, TCR beta CDR3 regions were amplified. In the first-round RT-PCR of the TCR CDR3, the HTBI primer set was used. TCRdb fed the multiplex PCR reads into MiXCR, producing one record per CDR3 protein. The data hold a few hundred thousand distinct CDR3 sequences, with more than 12% observed a single time. The sequenced material came from blood. These receptors all stem from a woman aged 30 to 39 with Graves' hyperthyroidism.

This clonotype was recorded at least ten times. The chain employs TRBV20-1 and TRBJ2-3; either TRBD1 or TRBD2 may fit D (5 bases each). V gave up 0 bases and J gave up 2 bases, with 12 bases separating them. Germline CDR1 DFQATT, CDR2 SNEGSKA (reference sequence). This CDR3 region has 15 residues. As DNA, the CDR3 is TGCAGTGCTAGAGAGGGGACGGCCGACACAGATACGCAGTATTTT. Its translation is CSAREGTADTDTQYF.

The sample holds many counts of this clonotype. The chain is built from TRBV18 and TRBJ2-1; 11 bases are a match to TRBD2. Germline V gene sequence: CDR1 KGHSH, CDR2 LQKENI. The ends lost 3 bases at V and 10 bases at J; junction bases unmatched: 14. The length of the CDR3 is 17 residues. CDR3 in DNA: TGTGCCAGCTCACCGCTCATAGCGGGAGGGCCCTCAGGGGAGCAGTTCTTC. Encoded protein: CASSPLIAGGPSGEQFF. Full variable domain (remainder filled in from reference TRBV18 and TRBJ2-1): NAGVMQNPRHLVRRRGQEARLRCSPMKGHSHVYWYRQLPEEGLKFMVYLQKENIIDESGMPKERFSAEFPKEGPSILRIQQVVRGDSAAYFCASSPLIAGGPSGEQFFGPGTRLTVL.

A few counts support this clonotype. One end of the junction is discordant with germline, which a read error may explain. The CDR3 spells CASSATSGSSYNKQFF. Here the CDR3 DNA reads TGTGCCAGCAGTGCGACTAGCGGTAGCTCCTACAATAAGCAGTTCTTC. V and J are TRBV25-1 and TRBJ2-1, with 9 bases fitting TRBD2. This CDR3 has 16 amino acids. Germline V CDR1 and CDR2: MGHDK, SYGVNS.

This clonotype came up many times. This chain uses TRBV6-1 with TRBJ2-7; maybe TRBD1 (6 bases). Trimming took 5 bases from V and 5 from J, leaving 19 bases between them. Germline CDR1 is MNHNS and CDR2 is SASEGT. This CDR3 contains 15 residues. The CDR3 DNA reads as TGTGCCAGCAGTCCAACAGGGCCTTACCTTGACGAGCAGTACTTC. This gives the protein CASSPTGPYLDEQYF.

This clonotype has a handful of counts. The rearrangement uses TRBV7-8 and TRBJ2-7; TRBD1 matches 7 bases. The CDR3 sequence is 15 residues long. The V gene end was trimmed by 0 bases and the J gene end by 0 bases; junction bases not matched to a gene: 2. Germline CDR1 is SGHVS and CDR2 is FQNEAQ. CDR3 DNA sequence: TGTGCCAGCAGCTTAGCAGGGGGCCTCTCCTACGAGCAGTACTTC. Translating gives CASSLAGGLSYEQYF.

This chain links TRBV6-2 or TRBV6-3 with TRBJ2-5; 12 bases are shared with TRBD2. V lost 5 bases to trimming and J lost 6 bases; unmatched junction nucleotides: 4. From germline, CDR1 is MNHEY and CDR2 SVGEGT. This CDR3 spans 14 amino acids. CDR3 amino acids: CASSRLAGDKTQYF. The CDR3 DNA sequence: TGTGCCAGCAGTAGACTAGCGGGAGACAAGACCCAGTACTTC.

At least ten counts were recorded for this clonotype. The V gene is TRBV18, the J gene TRBJ2-7; perhaps TRBD2 as D (6 bases). V lost 3 bases and J 0 bases, leaving 15 bases between the germline ends. There are 16 residues in the CDR3. Germline CDR1 reads KGHSH; CDR2 reads LQKENI. CDR3 in DNA: TGTGCCAGCTCACCGTCCGGGACTTCTACCTCCTACGAGCAGTACTTC. Its translation is CASSPSGTSTSYEQYF.

In this sample, this clonotype turned up many times. The V call is TRBV27, the J call TRBJ2-7, with 7 bases that match TRBD2. The trim removed 8 bases at V and 2 bases at J, leaving 15 bases unmatched. The CDR3 length is 16 residues. Germline lookup yields CDR1 MNHEY and CDR2 SMNVEV (reference sequence). The CDR3: CASVFGPRGRAYEQYF. DNA for the CDR3: TGTGCCAGCGTCTTCGGTCCCCGAGGGAGGGCCTACGAGCAGTACTTC.

The V and J genes are TRBV20-1 and TRBJ2-7, with 10 bases fitting TRBD1. Germline CDR1 and CDR2: DFQATT and SNEGSKA (reference sequence). V lost 0 bases and J lost 2; bases outside the gene matches: 4. The CDR3 length is 15 residues. The CDR3: CSARDSGTGAYEQYF. CDR3 sequence (DNA): TGCAGTGCTAGAGACTCCGGGACAGGGGCCTACGAGCAGTACTTC.

This clonotype was recorded many times. J is TRBJ2-5 and V is TRBV18; D may be TRBD1 or TRBD2 (5 bases each). The CDR3 contains 15 residues. The germline V gene has CDR1 KGHSH and CDR2 LQKENI. V shed 2 bases and J shed 2 bases, with 12 bases lying between them. CDR3 nucleotide sequence: TGTGCCAGCTCACCAACCGGGGACCCTCAAGAGACCCAGTACTTC. It is translated as CASSPTGDPQETQYF.

This clonotype was recorded at least ten times. This chain links TRBV5-1 with TRBJ2-1, with TRBD1 matching over 7 bases. J was trimmed by 4 bases and V by 4 bases; bases with no gene match: 5. CDR1 and CDR2 from the germline V gene are SGHRS and YFSETQ. The CDR3 is 14 residues long. CDR3 sequence reads: CASSLMGQYNEQFF. The CDR3 nucleotides are TGCGCCAGCAGCCTAATGGGACAGTACAATGAGCAGTTCTTC.

The V call is TRBV28, the J call TRBJ2-7; 12 bases align to TRBD2. Germline lookup yields CDR1 MDHEN and CDR2 SYDVKM. The CDR3 runs to 19 residues. V was pared by 4 bases and J by 9 bases, with 22 bases of the junction left unmatched. The CDR3 DNA sequence: TGTGCCAGCAGTTCCATTCTAGCGGGAGGGACTATCTCAACTATAGGGCAGTACTTC. Amino acids: CASSSILAGGTISTIGQYF.